This passage covers 25 T cell receptor beta chains from one sample sequenced in a study of TIL therapy for anti-PD-1-resistant metastatic lung cancer. The immunoSEQ assay was v3. TCRdb keeps only in-frame clones here, not all; method: immunoSEQ multiplex PCR. The sample lists tens of thousands of clones, around four fifths occurring once. Time point specified: pre-treatment sample, taken before nivolumab and TIL therapy. The sample in question was blood, obtained at baseline. The origin of the receptors is a person between 25 and 80 years old with non-small cell lung cancer.

The table lists this clone with a count of one. The J gene is TRBJ2-1, the V gene TRBV19, with a possible D match to TRBD2 (6 bases). The V gene's germline CDR1 is LNHDA and CDR2 SQIVND (reference sequence). This CDR3 comprises 14 residues. Trimming cost V 3 bases and J 8 bases, with 14 bases left between them. The CDR3 coding sequence is TGTGCCAGTAGTATTTCGACTAGTAAGGATGAGCAGTTCTTC. As protein: CASSISTSKDEQFF.

Here the CDR3 DNA reads TGTGCCAGCAGCCCGCTAATAACAGGGACTGAAGCTTTCTTT. Protein sequence: CASSPLITGTEAFF. The chain couples TRBV9 to TRBJ1-1, with D possibly matching TRBD1 (6 bases). Trimming took off 4 bases at V and 5 bases at J, with 15 bases between the two ends. CDR3 length: 14 amino acids. Germline-derived CDR1 and CDR2 are SGDLS and YYNGEE.

This chain joins TRBV2 and TRBJ2-2; D is unclear. This CDR3 is built from 15 residues. V dropped 4 bases and J dropped 0 bases, with 9 bases sitting between them. Germline values: CDR1 SNHLY, CDR2 FYNNEI. The DNA of the CDR3 is TGTGCCAGCAGTGGTACGATTGCGAACACCGGGGAGCTGTTTTTT. Translating gives CASSGTIANTGELFF.

The chain couples TRBV4-3 to TRBJ2-7; 7 bases map to TRBD2. The CDR3 has 15 amino acids. Trimming removed 2 bases from V and 0 bases from J; junction bases left unmatched: 4. Looked up from germline, CDR1 is LGHNA and CDR2 is YSLEER. The CDR3 loop is CASSQQRGYSYEQYF. CDR3 in DNA: TGCGCCAGCAGCCAACAGCGGGGCTACTCCTACGAGCAGTACTTC.

This chain joins TRBV4-1 and TRBJ2-1, with D unresolved. Germline-derived CDR1 and CDR2 are MGHRA and YSYEKL. V was trimmed by 1 base and J by 5 bases, leaving 15 bases between them. CDR3 length: 16 residues. CDR3: CASSQAWQQFDNEQFF. CDR3 in DNA: TGCGCCAGCAGCCAAGCCTGGCAGCAATTTGACAATGAGCAGTTCTTC.

This clone was seen more than once but under ten times. The V call is TRBV6-5, the J call TRBJ1-1, with D possibly TRBD1 on 5 matching bases. Trimming took 5 bases from V and 0 from J, leaving 13 bases between them. The CDR3 sequence is 15 residues long. The germline V gene has CDR1 MNHEY and CDR2 SVGAGI. DNA of the CDR3: TGTGCCAGCAGTCCCGAGGGGCGAATGAACACTGAAGCTTTCTTT. Its translation: CASSPEGRMNTEAFF.

This clone was picked up one time. The rearrangement uses TRBV7-9 and TRBJ2-7, with 7 positions matching TRBD1. CDR1 is SEHNR, CDR2 FQNEAQ, per germline (reference sequence). V dropped 2 bases and J dropped 1; count of bases not matched to a gene: 5. There are 15 residues in the CDR3. The CDR3 DNA reads as TGTGCCAGCAGCTTAAGTGGGACAGAGTCCTACGAGCAGTACTTC. Protein product: CASSLSGTESYEQYF.

CDR3 sequence: CASSGLAGTDTQYF. In DNA, the CDR3 is TGTGCCAGCAGTGGACTAGCGGGCACAGATACGCAGTATTTT. The V and J genes are TRBV2 and TRBJ2-3; TRBD2 aligns across 9 bases. CDR1 is SNHLY, CDR2 FYNNEI, per germline. The CDR3 loop spans 14 amino acids. Trimming cost V 4 bases and J 1 base; bases outside gene matches: 0.

The V gene is TRBV4-3, the J gene TRBJ2-6; D is undetermined. Germline CDR1 LGHNA, CDR2 YSLEER. The V gene lost 1 base and the J gene lost 0 bases, with 4 bases spanning the gap. This CDR3 comprises 15 residues. This chain's CDR3 is CASSQVSSGANVLTF. Written as DNA, the CDR3 is TGCGCCAGCAGCCAAGTAAGCTCTGGGGCCAACGTCCTGACTTTC.

This chain uses TRBV7-3 with TRBJ2-5; D not certain. The ends were cut back, 1 base at V and 3 bases at J, with 6 bases in the middle. Germline loops: CDR1 SGHTA, CDR2 FQGTGA. CDR3 size: 13 residues. CDR3 in DNA: TGTGCCAGCAGCTTAATCACGGAAGAGACCCAGTACTTC. This sequence encodes CASSLITEETQYF.

This chain links TRBV14 with TRBJ2-7; weak D call: TRBD1 (6 bases). The CDR3 sequence is 14 residues long. Trimming took 2 bases from V and 3 from J, leaving 11 bases between them. Germline-derived CDR1 and CDR2 are SGHDN and FVKESK. The CDR3 sequence: CASSQQDRSYEQYF. The CDR3 bases are TGTGCCAGCAGCCAACAGGACAGAAGCTACGAGCAGTACTTC.

V and J are TRBV4-2 and TRBJ2-3; 12 bases fit TRBD2. CDR3 length: 17 residues. After removal of 3 bases from V and 0 bases from J, the junction contained 4 bases not matched to a gene. Germline assignment: CDR1 LGHNA and CDR2 YNFKEQ. The chain's CDR3 is CASSQGGLAGSTDTQYF. CDR3 coding DNA: TGTGCCAGCAGCCAGGGAGGACTAGCGGGAAGCACAGATACGCAGTATTTT.

The CDR3 bases are TGCGCCAGCAGCCGTCCCCGACGGAATATGAACACTGAAGCTTTCTTT. Translated, it gives CASSRPRRNMNTEAFF. The V and J genes are TRBV10-1 and TRBJ1-1; D is undetermined. Per the germline V gene, CDR1 is WNHNN and CDR2 is SYGVQD (reference sequence). This CDR3 is 16 amino acids long. With 6 bases removed from V and 0 bases from J, the gap between germline ends came to 17 bases.

This clone was observed a handful of times. V is TRBV7-9 and J is TRBJ2-1; D is undetermined. There are 15 residues in the CDR3. Germline CDR1 reads SEHNR; CDR2 reads FQNEAQ (reference sequence). Trimming removed 0 bases from V and 6 bases from J, with 12 bases in between. The CDR3 nucleotides read TGTGCCAGCAGCTTAGCCAGGTTTGGGTTCAATGAGCAGTTCTTC. Translated, it gives CASSLARFGFNEQFF.

This chain joins TRBV19 and TRBJ2-3; 10 nucleotides match TRBD1. CDR1 and CDR2 from the germline V gene are LNHDA and SQIVND (reference sequence). This CDR3 contains 14 residues. Trimming cost V 3 bases and J 4 bases; bases outside gene matches: 1. DNA of the CDR3: TGTGCCAGTAGTATGGACAGGGGGGCAGATACGCAGTATTTT. Amino acid sequence: CASSMDRGADTQYF.

This clone appeared a single time. The chain carries TRBV5-4 and TRBJ1-4, with D possibly TRBD1 on 6 matching bases. The germline V gene has CDR1 SGHNT and CDR2 YYREEE (reference sequence). Trimming pared 4 bases from V and 8 bases from J, leaving 21 bases between. There are 16 residues in the CDR3. CDR3 sequence: CASSLLQGVGEEKLFF. CDR3 bases: TGTGCCAGCAGCCTTCTACAGGGAGTTGGTGAGGAAAAACTGTTTTTT.

The sample holds a few counts of this clone. The chain carries TRBV28 and TRBJ2-3; TRBD1 agrees at 7 bases. The junction had 6 bases not matched to a gene; V was cut back by 6 bases and J by 9 bases. Per germline, CDR1 MDHEN and CDR2 SYDVKM. The CDR3 is made up of 12 amino acids. The CDR3 spells CASSLGRGTQYF. For the CDR3, the DNA is TGTGCCAGCAGCCTCGGCAGGGGGACGCAGTATTTT.

The chain has TRBV19 and TRBJ1-1; D possibly corresponds to TRBD1 (5 bases). The V end lost 5 bases, the J end lost 1 base, and 23 bases lay between the germline ends. The CDR3 spans 18 residues. The germline gives CDR1 LNHDA, CDR2 SQIVND (reference sequence). The CDR3 sequence: CASSPGQGRNLPNTEAFF. The CDR3 nucleotides read TGTGCCAGTAGTCCCGGGCAGGGTCGGAATCTACCGAACACTGAAGCTTTCTTT.

V usage is TRBV29-1 and J usage is TRBJ2-7, with TRBD2 matching over 8 bases. Germline V gene lookup returns CDR1 SQVTM and CDR2 ANQGSEA. This CDR3 comprises 13 residues. V shed 5 bases, J shed 2 bases, and the junction held 5 bases outside the gene matches. The CDR3, as DNA: TGCAGCGTTCAGCGGGAGTTGACCTACGAGCAGTACTTC. Amino acid sequence: CSVQRELTYEQYF.

This chain links TRBV7-9 with TRBJ1-1, with TRBD1 identical over 7 bases. The length of the CDR3 is 15 residues. Germline V CDR1 and CDR2: SEHNR, FQNEAQ (reference sequence). Trimming cost V 6 bases and J 4 bases; bases outside gene matches: 11. The CDR3 is CASRETGEGSTEAFF. The DNA for the CDR3 is TGTGCCAGCAGGGAAACAGGGGAAGGGAGCACTGAAGCTTTCTTT.

CDR3 residues: CASSDSGGFTDTQYF. The CDR3 region has the DNA TGTGCCAGCAGTGACTCGGGGGGATTCACAGATACGCAGTATTTT. The chain employs TRBV6-4 and TRBJ2-3, with D possibly being TRBD2 (6 bases). The CDR3 is made up of 15 amino acids. Germline CDR1 is MRHNA and CDR2 is SNTAGT. Trimming removed 0 bases at V and 2 bases at J, with 9 bases between.

This chain joins TRBV7-9 and TRBJ1-2; D is possibly TRBD1 (5 bases). The CDR3 is made up of 13 amino acids. Germline V gene data show CDR1 as SEHNR and CDR2 as FQNEAQ (reference sequence). V lost 0 bases and J lost 5, with 7 bases in between. CDR3 loop: CASSLAGEYGYTF. The CDR3 coding sequence is TGTGCCAGCAGCTTAGCGGGGGAGTATGGCTACACCTTC.

V usage is TRBV7-2 and J usage is TRBJ2-1, with D maybe TRBD2 (7 bases). CDR1 SGHTA and CDR2 FQGNSA come from the germline V gene. Trimming pared 3 bases from V and 7 bases from J, leaving 16 bases between. This CDR3 has 15 residues. The CDR3 DNA reads as TGTGCCAGCAGCTTTAGGGGGAGGGCCGAGAATGAGCAGTTCTTC. Its translation: CASSFRGRAENEQFF.

This clone was found once. V usage is TRBV29-1 and J usage is TRBJ1-2, with D possibly matching TRBD1 (5 bases). Trimming took off 1 base at V and 3 bases at J, with 24 bases between the two ends. Per the germline V gene, CDR1 is SQVTM and CDR2 is ANQGSEA. The CDR3 extends over 18 amino acids. The CDR3 region is CSVEAPRRGSRIDYGYTF. CDR3 in DNA: TGCAGCGTTGAAGCCCCTCGCCGGGGCAGTCGGATAGACTATGGCTACACCTTC.

This chain joins TRBV9 and TRBJ2-2; 8 bases map to TRBD1. Germline trimming cut 4 bases from V and 4 bases from J; bases unmatched to any gene: 3. Per germline, CDR1 SGDLS and CDR2 YYNGEE. The CDR3 runs to 14 residues. DNA of the CDR3: TGTGCCAGCAGCCTCGGACAGGGCACCGGGGAGCTGTTTTTT. Its translation is CASSLGQGTGELFF.